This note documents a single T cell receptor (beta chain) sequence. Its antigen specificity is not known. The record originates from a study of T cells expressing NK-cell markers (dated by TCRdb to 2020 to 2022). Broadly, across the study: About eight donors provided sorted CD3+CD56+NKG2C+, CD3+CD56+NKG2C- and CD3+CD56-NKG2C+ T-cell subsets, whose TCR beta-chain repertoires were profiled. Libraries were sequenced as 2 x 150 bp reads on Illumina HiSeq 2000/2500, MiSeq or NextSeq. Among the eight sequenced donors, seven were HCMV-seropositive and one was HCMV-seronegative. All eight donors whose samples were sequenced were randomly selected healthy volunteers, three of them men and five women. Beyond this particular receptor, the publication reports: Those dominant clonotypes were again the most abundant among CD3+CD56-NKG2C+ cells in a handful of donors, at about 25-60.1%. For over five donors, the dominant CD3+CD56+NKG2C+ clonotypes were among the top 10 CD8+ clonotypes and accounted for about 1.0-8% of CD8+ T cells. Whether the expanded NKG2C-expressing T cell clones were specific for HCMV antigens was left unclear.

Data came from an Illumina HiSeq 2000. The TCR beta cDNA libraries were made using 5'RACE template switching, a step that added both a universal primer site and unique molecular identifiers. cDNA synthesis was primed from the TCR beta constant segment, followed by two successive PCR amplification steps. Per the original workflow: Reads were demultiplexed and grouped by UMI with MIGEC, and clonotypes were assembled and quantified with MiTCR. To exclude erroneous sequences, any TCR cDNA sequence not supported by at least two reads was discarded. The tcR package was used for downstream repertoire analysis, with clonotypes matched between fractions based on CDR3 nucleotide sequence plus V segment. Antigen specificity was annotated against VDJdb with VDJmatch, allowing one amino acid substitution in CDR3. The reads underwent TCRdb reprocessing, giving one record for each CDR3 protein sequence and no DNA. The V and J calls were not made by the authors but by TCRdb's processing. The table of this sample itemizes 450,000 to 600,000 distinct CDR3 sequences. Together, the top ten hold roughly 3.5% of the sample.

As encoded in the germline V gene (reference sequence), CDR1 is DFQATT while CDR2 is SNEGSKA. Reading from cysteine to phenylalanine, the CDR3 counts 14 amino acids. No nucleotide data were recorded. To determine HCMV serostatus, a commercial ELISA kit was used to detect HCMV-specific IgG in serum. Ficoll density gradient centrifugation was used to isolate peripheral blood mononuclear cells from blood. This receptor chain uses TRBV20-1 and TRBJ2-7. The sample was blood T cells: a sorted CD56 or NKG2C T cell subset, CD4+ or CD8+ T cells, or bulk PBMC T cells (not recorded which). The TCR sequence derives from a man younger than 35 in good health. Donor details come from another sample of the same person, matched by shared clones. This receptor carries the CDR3 CSARDFGSRDEQYF.